The 2 T cell receptor beta chains listed next were all sequenced from one sample in a study of blood T cell repertoires in COVID-19 (TCRdb year 2020). Libraries were built with the immunoSEQ multiplex PCR assay. TCRdb took this table from immuneACCESS and kept in-frame rearrangements with V and J called. Such tables lack part of the clones; where checked against another copy, unresolved V genes explain under half of the gap, and the rest is unexplained. The table for this sample lists 95,000 to 150,000 clones; about 82% of them were counted only once. Jointly, the top ten make up 16% of the sample. The sample taken for sequencing was peripheral blood. These receptors all stem from a man aged 60 to 75 with active or convalescent COVID-19.

The chain combines TRBV19 with TRBJ1-1, with 11 bases identical to TRBD1. Germline CDR1 reads LNHDA; CDR2 reads SQIVND (reference sequence). The V gene end was trimmed by 4 bases and the J gene end by 2 bases; junction bases not matched to a gene: 3. This CDR3 has 15 residues. As DNA, the CDR3 is TGTGCCAGTAGTACAAGGACAGGGGGCAACACTGAAGCTTTCTTT. Translating gives CASSTRTGGNTEAFF.

The V and J genes are TRBV19 and TRBJ1-2, with 8 bases matching TRBD1. V lost 5 bases, J lost 4 bases, and 9 bases stayed unmatched. This CDR3 is built from 15 residues. Per germline, CDR1 LNHDA and CDR2 SQIVND (reference sequence). The DNA of the CDR3 is TGTGCCAGTAGTTTTGGACAGGGAGAGGTCTATGGCTACACCTTC. Amino acid sequence: CASSFGQGEVYGYTF.